Each of the 28 T cell receptor beta chains below was sequenced from the same sample in a study of T cell changes during pregnancy in multiple sclerosis. This table comes from immunoSEQ multiplex PCR, and its TCRdb copy is limited to in-frame clones, with some not included. This table has over 30,000 clones, roughly nine tenths appearing once. Source: CD4+ T cells from peripheral blood mononuclear cells, taken in the third trimester of pregnancy. Receptors were obtained from a female donor in good health, enrolled as a control in a pregnancy study.

The chain links TRBV10-3 to TRBJ2-2; 7 bases are a match to TRBD1. Trimming took 7 bases from V and 5 from J; bases not matched to a gene: 1. CDR3 length: 12 residues. Per the germline V gene, CDR1 is ENHRY and CDR2 is SYGVKD. The CDR3 sequence: CAITRGTGELFF. In DNA, the CDR3 is TGTGCCATCACCAGGGGGACCGGGGAGCTGTTTTTT.

V is TRBV25-1 and J is TRBJ1-5; tentatively, D is TRBD1 (5 bases). CDR3 length equals 18 residues. Germline lookup yields CDR1 MGHDK and CDR2 SYGVNS. V lost 4 bases and J lost 3, with 22 bases in between. CDR3 residues: CASSGCNHQGADNQPQHF. CDR3 nucleotides: TGTGCCAGCAGTGGTTGCAACCACCAAGGGGCAGACAATCAGCCCCAGCATTTT.

This chain uses TRBV5-1 with TRBJ1-1; no firm D call. CDR3 length equals 12 residues. Germline CDR1 reads SGHRS; CDR2 reads YFSETQ. V lost 6 bases, J lost 11 bases, and 17 bases lay in between. The CDR3: CASTTRRAEAFF. The CDR3 region has the DNA TGCGCCAGCACCACGAGGAGGGCGGAGGCTTTCTTT.

This chain links TRBV28 with TRBJ2-7, with a possible D match to TRBD1 (5 bases). Trimming shortened V by 4 bases and J by 3 bases, and 13 bases separated the two germline ends. The V gene's germline CDR1 is MDHEN and CDR2 SYDVKM. This CDR3 spans 14 amino acids. CDR3 sequence (DNA): TGTGCCAGCAGTTACCAGGGAAAGGGCTACGAGCAGTACTTC. This encodes CASSYQGKGYEQYF.

The chain employs TRBV19 and TRBJ1-6, with 7 bases aligning to TRBD1. The junction had 11 bases not matched to a gene; V was cut back by 4 bases and J by 5 bases. Germline V gene sequence: CDR1 LNHDA, CDR2 SQIVND (reference sequence). The CDR3 has 17 residues. The chain's CDR3 is CASSTQIAGGHNSPLHF. CDR3 coding DNA: TGTGCCAGTAGTACTCAAATTGCAGGGGGACATAATTCACCCCTCCACTTT. Using reference TRBV19 and TRBJ1-6 for the parts outside the CDR3, the full variable domain is DGGITQSPKYLFRKEGQNVTLSCEQNLNHDAMYWYRQDPGQGLRLIYYSQIVNDFQKGDIAEGYSVSREKKESFPLTVTSAQKNPTAFYLCASSTQIAGGHNSPLHFGNGTRLTVT.

This chain uses TRBV7-9 with TRBJ2-4; D perhaps matches TRBD2 (5 bases). The CDR3 extends over 13 amino acids. V dropped 11 bases and J dropped 0 bases, with 11 bases sitting between them. The germline V gene has CDR1 SEHNR and CDR2 FQNEAQ (reference sequence). This CDR3 reads CAGGSLAKNIQYF. The CDR3 coding sequence is TGTGCCGGAGGTTCCTTAGCCAAAAACATTCAGTACTTC.

In this sample, this clone turned up a few times. This chain uses TRBV6-6 with TRBJ2-1; 11 bases match TRBD1. Germline CDR1 MNHNY, CDR2 SVGAGI (reference sequence). This CDR3 has 14 residues. Trimming removed 6 bases from V and 6 bases from J; junction bases left unmatched: 4. Here the CDR3 reads CASRPGTGGNEQFF. For the CDR3, the DNA is TGTGCCAGCAGACCCGGGACAGGGGGCAATGAGCAGTTCTTC.

This clone occurred a few times. The chain couples TRBV2 to TRBJ1-6, with 7 bases fitting TRBD1. The CDR3 spans 14 residues. Germline CDR1 is SNHLY and CDR2 is FYNNEI. After removal of 10 bases from V and 8 bases from J, the junction contained 11 bases not matched to a gene. The CDR3 coding sequence is TGTGCCACCGGATCCGGGACAGCACATTCACCCCTCCACTTT. As protein: CATGSGTAHSPLHF.

The chain carries TRBV7-9 and TRBJ2-7, with 7 positions matching TRBD1. This CDR3 region has 13 residues. CDR1 is SEHNR and CDR2 is FQNEAQ in the germline V gene (reference sequence). V shed 2 bases, J shed 7 bases, and the junction held 5 bases outside the gene matches. In nucleotides, the CDR3 is TGTGCCAGCAGCTTAACTAGGGGGCGGGAGCAGTACTTC. This gives the protein CASSLTRGREQYF.

The CDR3 loop reads CASSYPGTSYEQYF. CDR3 nucleotide sequence: TGTGCCAGCAGTTACCCCGGGACTAGCTACGAGCAGTACTTC. V is TRBV6-5 and J is TRBJ2-7, with 8 bases that match TRBD2. This CDR3 comprises 14 residues. Germline loops: CDR1 MNHEY, CDR2 SVGAGI. Unmatched junction bases numbered 3, after V lost 2 bases and J lost 3 bases.

This clone appeared once. V usage is TRBV23-1 and J usage is TRBJ1-5, with TRBD1 matching 10 bases. TRBV23-1 is sorted into the ORF group, with uncertain function. The CDR3 is 14 residues long. J lost 5 bases, V lost 5 bases, and 3 bases had no gene match. CDR3 nucleotides: TGCGCCAGCAGTACAGGACAGGGGGATCAGCCCCAGCATTTT. Protein product: CASSTGQGDQPQHF.

The genes are TRBV27 and TRBJ1-2; D is undetermined. The CDR3 runs to 12 residues. V shed 6 bases and J shed 2 bases, with 7 bases lying between them. Germline-derived CDR1 and CDR2 are MNHEY and SMNVEV (reference sequence). The CDR3 loop reads CASRQSNYGYTF. For the CDR3, the DNA is TGTGCCAGCAGACAGTCCAACTATGGCTACACCTTC.

The chain recombines TRBV5-4 with TRBJ1-3; possibly TRBD1 for D (6 bases). There are 16 residues in the CDR3. Trimming took off 5 bases at V and 4 bases at J, with 19 bases between the two ends. CDR1 is SGHNT, CDR2 YYREEE, per germline (reference sequence). In DNA form, the CDR3 reads TGTGCCAGCAGTGGGGGCCGGGGTGGACCGGGAAACACCATATATTTT. The encoded protein is CASSGGRGGPGNTIYF.

The J gene is TRBJ1-2, the V gene TRBV7-9; 7 nucleotides match TRBD1. The CDR3 is 13 residues long. Germline-derived CDR1 and CDR2 are SEHNR and FQNEAQ (reference sequence). V lost 4 bases, J lost 7 bases, and 6 bases stayed unmatched. The DNA for the CDR3 is TGTGCCAGCAGCTCGGGACAGACCTCTGGCTACACCTTC. It codes for CASSSGQTSGYTF.

The chain recombines TRBV15 with TRBJ2-7; D gene ambiguous. CDR1 and CDR2 from the germline V gene are LNHNV and YYDKDF (reference sequence). The CDR3 is made up of 13 amino acids. V was pared by 0 bases and J by 4 bases, with 7 bases between. CDR3 DNA: TGTGCCACCAGCAGAGACGGAGCGTACGAGCAGTACTTC. This gives the protein CATSRDGAYEQYF.

This chain joins TRBV6-1 and TRBJ2-5; 11 positions match TRBD2. Germline-derived CDR1 and CDR2 are MNHNS and SASEGT. The V segment lost 2 bases and the J segment 7 bases; nucleotides outside the gene matches: 6. The CDR3 loop spans 15 amino acids. CDR3 protein: CASSEIAGGLATQYF. In nucleotides, the CDR3 is TGTGCCAGCAGTGAAATAGCGGGGGGGCTCGCGACCCAGTACTTC.

This clone was found once. The genes are TRBV5-1 and TRBJ1-2, with TRBD1 identical over 11 bases. Germline CDR1 reads SGHRS; CDR2 reads YFSETQ. Losses at the gene ends were 6 bases for V and 4 bases for J; bases not matched to a gene: 11. The CDR3 covers 16 residues. The CDR3 nucleotides are TGCGCCAGCATACAGACCCCGGGACAGGGGGGCTATGGCTACACCTTC. Translated: CASIQTPGQGGYGYTF. Full variable domain (rest looked up from reference TRBV5-1 and TRBJ1-2): KAGVTQTPRYLIKTRGQQVTLSCSPISGHRSVSWYQQTPGQGLQFLFEYFSETQRNKGNFPGRFSGRQFSNSRSEMNVSTLELGDSALYLCASIQTPGQGGYGYTFGSGTRLTVV.

This chain connects TRBV7-2 to TRBJ2-3; 13 positions match TRBD2. Germline V gene sequence: CDR1 SGHTA, CDR2 FQGNSA. Trimming removed 4 bases from V and 4 bases from J; junction bases left unmatched: 2. The CDR3 runs 15 residues. In DNA form, the CDR3 reads TGTGCCAGCAGCTCACTAGCGGGAGGGCCAGATACGCAGTATTTT. This sequence encodes CASSSLAGGPDTQYF.

This clone has just one count. DNA for the CDR3: TGTGCCAGCAGTTCCCCAATTCGGGAGGGCGGCACCTTC. Amino acids: CASSSPIREGGTF. The chain links TRBV28 to TRBJ1-2; D remains ambiguous. The V gene lost 4 bases and the J gene lost 13 bases, with 19 bases spanning the gap. CDR1 is MDHEN and CDR2 is SYDVKM in the germline V gene. This CDR3 region has 13 residues.

The chain combines TRBV11-2 with TRBJ1-1; 9 bases line up with TRBD1. In germline, CDR1 is SGHAT, CDR2 FQNNGV. Trimming took 5 bases from V and 4 from J; bases not matched to a gene: 5. The CDR3 runs 14 residues. The CDR3 reads CASSPQTGGTEAFF. The CDR3 nucleotides read TGTGCCAGCAGCCCCCAGACAGGGGGCACTGAAGCTTTCTTT.

The genes are TRBV7-3 and TRBJ2-3; 7 bases map to TRBD2. Germline loops: CDR1 SGHTA, CDR2 FQGTGA. Trimming took 1 base from V and 4 from J; bases not matched to a gene: 8. This CDR3 has 16 amino acids. In DNA form, the CDR3 reads TGTGCCAGCAGCTTAATTTCGGCGGGAGTGGCAGATACGCAGTATTTT. As protein: CASSLISAGVADTQYF.

V gene TRBV5-1 combines with J gene TRBJ1-2; D not resolved. The CDR3 consists of 14 residues. CDR1 is SGHRS, CDR2 YFSETQ, per germline. The V end lost 0 bases, the J end lost 2 bases, and 8 bases lay between the germline ends. In nucleotides, the CDR3 is TGCGCCAGCAGCTTGGAGCCGGGGAACTATGGCTACACCTTC. It codes for CASSLEPGNYGYTF.

On this clone itself: An end of the junction differs from the germline gene, which may be a read error. The chain has TRBV5-4 and TRBJ1-1, with D uncertain. The CDR3 sequence is 15 residues long. Germline lookup yields CDR1 SGHNT and CDR2 YYREEE (reference sequence). The CDR3 region has the DNA TGTGCCAGCAGCTTCATAGCGCGCAGCCCCGGGGATCTAGACTTT. It specifies CASSFIARSPGDLDF.

This clone was seen a handful of times. This chain joins TRBV5-4 and TRBJ1-2; D is ambiguous. From germline, CDR1 is SGHNT and CDR2 YYREEE (reference sequence). V was shortened by 1 base and J by 3 bases, with 13 bases between the two germline ends. CDR3 length equals 15 residues. The CDR3 region is CASSLYTEGYYGYTF. DNA for the CDR3: TGTGCCAGCAGCTTGTACACAGAGGGTTACTATGGCTACACCTTC.

V usage is TRBV10-3 and J usage is TRBJ2-1; D is uncertain. In germline, CDR1 is ENHRY, CDR2 SYGVKD. V was shortened by 0 bases and J by 0 bases, with 12 bases between the two germline ends. CDR3 size: 17 residues. CDR3 in amino acids: CAISESKSASSYNEQFF. CDR3 DNA sequence: TGTGCCATCAGTGAGTCGAAAAGCGCCAGCTCCTACAATGAGCAGTTCTTC.

This clone was seen a few times. V usage is TRBV30 and J usage is TRBJ1-1; weak D call: TRBD1 (6 bases). This CDR3 is 13 amino acids long. CDR1 and CDR2 (germline): GTSNPN, SVGIG (reference sequence). V dropped 6 bases and J dropped 4 bases, with 15 bases sitting between them. CDR3 residues: CACTKGVATEAFF. The CDR3 DNA sequence: TGTGCCTGCACTAAGGGGGTTGCCACTGAAGCTTTCTTT. Full variable domain (missing parts from reference TRBV30 and TRBJ1-1): SQTIHQWPATLVQPVGSPLSLECTVEGTSNPNLYWYRQAAGRGLQLLFYSVGIGQISSEVPQNLSASRPQDRQFILSSKKLLLSDSGFYLCACTKGVATEAFFGQGTRLTVV.

The chain joins TRBV10-3 to TRBJ2-7, with 7 bases lining up with TRBD1. Trimming removed 5 bases from V and 8 bases from J; junction bases left unmatched: 15. CDR3 length: 15 amino acids. The germline CDR1 and CDR2 sequences are ENHRY and SYGVKD. The CDR3 coding sequence is TGTGCCATCAGTAAGAAGTGGGACAGCCTCATACAGCAGTACTTC. Translation gives CAISKKWDSLIQQYF.

The chain has TRBV15 and TRBJ1-3; D is unresolved. The CDR3 loop spans 14 amino acids. Germline-derived CDR1 and CDR2 are LNHNV and YYDKDF (reference sequence). Trimming removed 0 bases at V and 4 bases at J, with 7 bases between. CDR3 sequence: CATSRDRIGNTIYF. The CDR3 DNA follows: TGTGCCACCAGCAGAGACAGGATCGGAAACACCATATATTTT.